Reported below is one T cell receptor beta chain. The entry originates in a study of T cells in Graves' hyperthyroidism and ophthalmopathy. Study-wide background: Before any treatment, at initial diagnosis, peripheral blood was collected.

Trimming pared 4 bases from V and 7 bases from J, leaving 13 bases between. This CDR3 contains 13 residues. The TCR beta CDR3 regions underwent amplification using RNA transcripts as the source. Researchers ran a first-round RT-PCR on the TCR CDR3 using the HTBI primer set. MiXCR, run by TCRdb on the multiplex PCR reads, gives a single entry per CDR3 protein. Among hundreds of thousands of distinct CDR3 sequences, approximately 14% were seen once, and the ten largest hold more than 8.5%. Patients aged 18 to 65 had newly diagnosed hyperthyroidism lasting under 2 months. Patients were excluded because of uncontrolled infection, other autoimmune disease, pregnancy or lactation. The PBMCs had their origin in around 9.1 ml of fresh peripheral blood.

The sequencing input was blood. This chain uses TRBV12-3 or TRBV12-4 with TRBJ1-2; D is unclear. The TCR sequence derives from a woman aged 18-29 years with Graves' hyperthyroidism. In DNA form, the CDR3 reads TGTGCCAGCAGTTCCTTGAGGGTTTCTGGCTACACCTTC. Amino acids: CASSSLRVSGYTF.